The rows below give T cell receptor beta chains drawn from one sample of a study of blood T cell repertoires in COVID-19. Assay: immunoSEQ multiplex PCR; the TCRdb copy retains only in-frame clones and omits some. The sample consists of about 140,000 clones, 80% to 90% of them appearing once. What was sequenced was peripheral blood. All receptors derive from a woman older than 75 with acute or convalescent COVID-19. Both conserved end residues are part of each CDR3.

TRBJ2-7	TRBV21-1	CASSPGQPSYEQYF
TRBJ1-2	TRBV4-2	CASSQIGRQGDLHGYTF
TRBJ1-6	TRBV5-4	CASSLTTISPLHF
TRBJ2-5	TRBV4-2	CASSHIGQETQYF
TRBJ2-2	TRBV5-1	CASSLLGGNTGELFF
TRBJ2-7	TRBV10-3	CAINQGLWSSEQYF
TRBJ2-1	TRBV5-1	CASSFPGGQDNEQFF
TRBJ2-1	TRBV3-1/TRBV3-2	CASSQVENNEQFF
TRBJ1-6	TRBV11-2	CASTKTGGNPPLHF
TRBJ2-5	TRBV5-4	CASSSQRGSKKETQYF
TRBJ2-3	TRBV5-1	CASSPPEAGATDTQYF
TRBJ2-3	TRBV5-5	CASSPGTQFTDTQYF
TRBJ2-5	TRBV7-3	CASSLNAGVQETQYF
TRBJ1-6	TRBV3-1/TRBV3-2	CASRRDSHFSPLHF
TRBJ1-2	TRBV18	CASSPPGAEWNYGYTF
TRBJ1-3	TRBV5-4	CASSLGGLGTGNTIYF
TRBJ2-1	TRBV25-1	CASSLVNEQFF
TRBJ1-1	TRBV6-2/TRBV6-3	CASSFSRQAVNTEAFF
TRBJ1-1	TRBV5-4	CASSLALADPGGAFF
TRBJ1-2	TRBV12-3/TRBV12-4	CASSWAGEDGYTF
TRBJ1-5	TRBV21-1	CASSRGTGLMRGYSNQPQHF
TRBJ1-2	TRBV11-2	CASSLTGREGQYGYTF
TRBJ2-7	TRBV6-1	CASSENRGQQYF
TRBJ2-2	TRBV7-2	CASSFRQGYTGELFF
TRBJ1-1	TRBV7-8	CASSLAPTGAHEAFF
TRBJ1-2	TRBV20-1	CGGYVRAGYTF
TRBJ2-7	TRBV7-2	CASSLFGGGPRYEQYF
TRBJ2-4	TRBV18	CASSPPHMENIQYF
TRBJ1-3	TRBV19	CASSIDHRNTIYF
TRBJ1-2	TRBV19	CASSQQGPLNYGYTF
TRBJ1-2	TRBV5-4	CASSTRAAGNYGYTF
TRBJ2-3	TRBV6-6	CASSFSTRGTDTQYF
TRBJ1-2	TRBV3-1/TRBV3-2	CASRTGGRDYGYTF
TRBJ2-5	TRBV5-1	CASSLGQGQETQYF
TRBJ2-7	TRBV18	CASSRDRESYEQYF
TRBJ2-3	TRBV5-4	CASSSPTGSTDTQYF
TRBJ1-3	TRBV6-4	CASSDSDNIAGNTIYF
TRBJ2-7	TRBV18	CASQNAGSYEQYF
TRBJ1-2	TRBV7-9	CASSLDLSWGYTF
TRBJ1-5	TRBV5-6	CASSLGGPGQPQHF
TRBJ2-3	TRBV19	CASSNDRFTDTQYF
TRBJ1-1	TRBV2	CASSLRQLMNTEAFF
TRBJ1-1	TRBV7-2	CASSSNRGLVLGTEAFF
TRBJ1-6	TRBV7-2	CASRMSSYNSPLHF
TRBJ2-2	TRBV7-9	CASSSRTGADTGELFF
TRBJ1-2	TRBV10-3	CAAQGNYGYTF
TRBJ1-1	TRBV6-5	CASTSKGAPGTEAFF
TRBJ1-4	TRBV28	CASRPDRVPNEKLFF
TRBJ1-3	TRBV10-3	CAISAAPQGSSGNTIYF
TRBJ1-4	TRBV28	CASTKGGNNEKLFF
TRBJ1-2	TRBV19	CARLERLPNYGYTF
TRBJ1-6	TRBV4-1	CASSQDPPGGSSYNSPLHF
TRBJ2-1	TRBV6-6	CASSPPGGAPYNEQFF
TRBJ2-5	TRBV19	CASSVTGGQETQYF
TRBJ2-7	TRBV7-8	CASSPNTDRAYEQYF
TRBJ2-1	TRBV6-4	CASSLTSGGAQFF
TRBJ1-2	TRBV4-1	CASSQGDRDYGYTF
TRBJ1-6	TRBV5-5	CASSRALRVGTYNSPLHF
TRBJ2-3	TRBV6-2/TRBV6-3	CASSLGLTNTDTQYF